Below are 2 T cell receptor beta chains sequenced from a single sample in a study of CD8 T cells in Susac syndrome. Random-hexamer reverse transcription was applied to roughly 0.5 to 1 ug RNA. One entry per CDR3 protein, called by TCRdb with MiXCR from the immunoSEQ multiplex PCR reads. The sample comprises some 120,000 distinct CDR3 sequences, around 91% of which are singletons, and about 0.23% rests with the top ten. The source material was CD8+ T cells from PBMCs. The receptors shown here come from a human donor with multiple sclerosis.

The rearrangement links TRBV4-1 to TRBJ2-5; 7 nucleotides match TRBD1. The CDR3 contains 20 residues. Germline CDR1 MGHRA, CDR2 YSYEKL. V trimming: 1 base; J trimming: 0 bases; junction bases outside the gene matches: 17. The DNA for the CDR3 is TGCGCCAGCAGCCAAGTGAGGCTACAGGGGCGATATGGGCACCAAGAGACCCAGTACTTC. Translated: CASSQVRLQGRYGHQETQYF.

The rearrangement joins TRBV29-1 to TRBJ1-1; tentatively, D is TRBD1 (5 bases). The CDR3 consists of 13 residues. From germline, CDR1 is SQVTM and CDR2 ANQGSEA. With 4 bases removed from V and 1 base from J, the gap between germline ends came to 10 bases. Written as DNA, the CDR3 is TGCAGCGTTGTGTTCGGGGGGAACACTGAAGCTTTCTTT. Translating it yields CSVVFGGNTEAFF.